These T cell receptor beta chains were read from a single sample in a study of cytomegalovirus exposure and HLA in healthy donors. The protocol was immunoSEQ multiplex PCR, while the TCRdb copy is restricted to in-frame clones and leaves out a portion. The data show approximately 220,000 clones, approximately 80% seen once. Source material: PBMCs. The receptors stem from a boy aged 2 to 9 in good health and CMV-seronegative. Each CDR3 is given with its conserved first and last residue. Each record gives: CDR3 DNA, CDR3 protein, D gene, J gene, V gene, clone size. D genes are given only for firm matches. Expanded clones are given a class, and other clones once, few, many or no size at all.

TGTTCCAGCAGCTTAGGGCAGGGGAGCAATCAGCCCCAGCATTTT	CSSSLGQGSNQPQHF	.	TRBJ1-5	TRBV7-9	.
TGTGCCAGCAGCCTATCTAGCGGCACACAAGAGACCCAGTACTTC	CASSLSSGTQETQYF	TRBD2	TRBJ2-5	TRBV27	.
TGTGCCAGCAGCCCTACGACAGGGATGGGCCTCACTGAAGCTTTCTTT	CASSPTTGMGLTEAFF	TRBD1	TRBJ1-1	TRBV4-2	.
TGTGCCAGCAGTGGTCTCGGGTTCAATCAGCCCCAGCATTTT	CASSGLGFNQPQHF	.	TRBJ1-5	TRBV6-1	.
TGTGCCTGGAGTTTCCAATCCGGGTATGAGCAGTACTTC	CAWSFQSGYEQYF	.	TRBJ2-7	TRBV30	.
TGCGCCAGCAGCTCTACGACAGGGGGAGGGACAGATACGCAGTATTTT	CASSSTTGGGTDTQYF	TRBD1	TRBJ2-3	TRBV5-1	.
TGTGCCAGCAGCCCACTGACAGGGGGGGACGAGCAGTACTTC	CASSPLTGGDEQYF	TRBD1	TRBJ2-7	TRBV9	.
TGTGCCAGTAAGACAGGGAACACTGAAGCTTTCTTT	CASKTGNTEAFF	.	TRBJ1-1	TRBV6-1	.
TGTGCCTGGAGTGTTGTGGGGGGTAATTCACCCCTCCACTTT	CAWSVVGGNSPLHF	.	TRBJ1-6	TRBV30	.
TGTTCCAGCAGCTCAGATGTCCCGGGACTAGCGGGGAATGAGCAGTTCTTC	CSSSSDVPGLAGNEQFF	TRBD2	TRBJ2-1	TRBV7-9	.
TGTGCCAGCAGTTTATCATCGGGTGGGACTGAAGCTTTCTTT	CASSLSSGGTEAFF	.	TRBJ1-1	TRBV27	few
TGTGCCACCAGTAGTACAGGGGGCGCGAGCACCGGGGAGCTGTTTTTT	CATSSTGGASTGELFF	TRBD1	TRBJ2-2	TRBV15	once
TGTGCCAGCAGTTTAGGGACAGATTACAATGAGCAGTTCTTC	CASSLGTDYNEQFF	TRBD1	TRBJ2-1	TRBV27	.
TGCGCCAGCAGCTTCAGACTCCCGAGCTCCTATAATTCACCCCTCCACTTT	CASSFRLPSSYNSPLHF	.	TRBJ1-6	TRBV5-1	.
TGTGCCAGCACCTCGACAGGGGGCCTTTACGAGCAGTACTTC	CASTSTGGLYEQYF	TRBD1	TRBJ2-7	TRBV5-8	.
TGCGCCAGCAGCCTGGGGACAGCTAATGAAAAACTGTTTTTT	CASSLGTANEKLFF	TRBD1	TRBJ1-4	TRBV5-1	once
TGTGCCAGCAGCTTGTACAGGGGCGATGGTGAAGCTTTCTTT	CASSLYRGDGEAFF	TRBD1	TRBJ1-1	TRBV5-8	.
TGTGCCAGCAGCTTGGGACTAGCGGGAGCAGATACGCAGTATTTT	CASSLGLAGADTQYF	TRBD2	TRBJ2-3	TRBV5-5	few
TGCGCCAGCAGCCAAGAAGAGCGGGGGGGTCTAGATACGCAGTATTTT	CASSQEERGGLDTQYF	TRBD2	TRBJ2-3	TRBV4-1	few
TGTGCCAGCAGTGAAGCCGGGACAGGACATGGCTACACCTTC	CASSEAGTGHGYTF	TRBD1	TRBJ1-2	TRBV6-1	few
TGTGCCAGCAGCCCTTTCGTGCTGACTAGCCCCTACAATGAGCAGTTCTTC	CASSPFVLTSPYNEQFF	TRBD2	TRBJ2-1	TRBV4-2	.
TGTGCTAGCAGCTCGACGGGAGGTGGCTACACCTTC	CASSSTGGGYTF	.	TRBJ1-2	TRBV7-7	.
TGTGCCAGCAGGATGGGACTAGCGGGAGATGGCACAGATACGCAGTATTTT	CASRMGLAGDGTDTQYF	TRBD2	TRBJ2-3	TRBV27	.
TGCGCCAGCAGCTTGGGGCAGAGCGCCGGGGAGCTGTTTTTT	CASSLGQSAGELFF	.	TRBJ2-2	TRBV5-1	.
TGTGCCAGCAGCCGATATAGAACTAGCGGGAGGGCCGGGGGGAATGAGCAGTTCTTC	CASSRYRTSGRAGGNEQFF	TRBD2	TRBJ2-1	TRBV11-2	.
TGTGCCTGGAGCCCCCAGGGGCCCGAGCAGTACTTC	CAWSPQGPEQYF	.	TRBJ2-7	TRBV30	.
.	CASSTSGGFTEAFF	.	TRBJ1-1	TRBV19	.
TGTGCCAGCAGTTTACTGCGCGGGGGGGCAGATACGCAGTATTTT	CASSLLRGGADTQYF	TRBD2	TRBJ2-3	TRBV27	.
TGCGCCAGCAGCCAGGGGACAGGGGGCCAGAGTGGCTACACCTTC	CASSQGTGGQSGYTF	TRBD1	TRBJ1-2	TRBV4-1	.
TGTGCCAGCAGTCGAAGTCCAGGGTCAGGTCAGCCCCAGCATTTT	CASSRSPGSGQPQHF	.	TRBJ1-5	TRBV27	.
TGTGCCAGCAGCTTAGGAACTAGAGATATCTACAATGAGCAGTTCTTC	CASSLGTRDIYNEQFF	.	TRBJ2-1	TRBV7-6	.
TGTGCCAGTAGCGAGGGGGCCACAGATACGCAGTATTTT	CASSEGATDTQYF	TRBD1	TRBJ2-3	TRBV19	.
TGTGCCAGCAGCGTAGGAGGTTGGGGCGGGAGGACGCAGTATTTT	CASSVGGWGGRTQYF	TRBD2	TRBJ2-3	TRBV9	.
TGTGCCAGCAGCTTAGAGCTAGGGTGGGGCCAGACCCAGTACTTC	CASSLELGWGQTQYF	.	TRBJ2-5	TRBV11-2	.
TGCGCCAGCAGCCACGAGACTAGCGGGAGATACAATGAGCAGTTCTTC	CASSHETSGRYNEQFF	TRBD2	TRBJ2-1	TRBV4-1	.
TGTGCCAGCAGCGGGGGGACAGGGCGGAGCACAGATACGCAGTATTTT	CASSGGTGRSTDTQYF	TRBD1	TRBJ2-3	TRBV5-6	.
TGCGCCAGCAGCCAAGACGGACTAGCGACCTTCGATGAGCAGTTCTTC	CASSQDGLATFDEQFF	TRBD2	TRBJ2-1	TRBV4-1	.
TGTGCCACTCGGGACCCAGGGACAGGGGGCGAGCACACCTTC	CATRDPGTGGEHTF	TRBD1	TRBJ1-2	TRBV11-2	few
TGCGCCAGCAGCTTGGGCGGGAGTAAAGGCAATGAGCAGTTCTTC	CASSLGGSKGNEQFF	TRBD2	TRBJ2-1	TRBV5-1	.
TGTGCCAGTAGTATAGGGGGGGATTCCCGCTACGAGCAGTACTTC	CASSIGGDSRYEQYF	.	TRBJ2-7	TRBV19	.
TGTGCCAGCAAGACAGGGGGAAATGAGCAGTTCTTC	CASKTGGNEQFF	TRBD1	TRBJ2-1	TRBV19	.
TGTGCCAGCAGCCAAGCATCCACAGATACGCAGTATTTT	CASSQASTDTQYF	.	TRBJ2-3	TRBV14	.
TGTGCCAGCAGTGAGGGCTTAGAGGGCGAAAAACTGTTTTTT	CASSEGLEGEKLFF	.	TRBJ1-4	TRBV2	few
TGTGCCAGCAGTTACTCGGCCCAGGGGGCGAGCACTGAAGCTTTCTTT	CASSYSAQGASTEAFF	TRBD1	TRBJ1-1	TRBV6-5	few
TGTGCCAGCAGCTTCTGGACAGACGCGAACACCGGGGAGCTGTTTTTT	CASSFWTDANTGELFF	.	TRBJ2-2	TRBV7-6	few
TGTGCCAGTAGTATTTCGGGGGGTGGGGGCACTGAAGCTTTCTTT	CASSISGGGGTEAFF	.	TRBJ1-1	TRBV19	.
TGCGCCAGCAGTTCGAGGAGGGATAATTCACCCCTCCACTTT	CASSSRRDNSPLHF	.	TRBJ1-6	TRBV5-1	.
TGCGCCAGCAGCCAAGAGGGAGGACAGCCCCAGCATTTT	CASSQEGGQPQHF	.	TRBJ1-5	TRBV4-1	few
TGTGCCAGCAGCCTTGGCTTAGCGGGGGGGCAAGAGACCCAGTACTTC	CASSLGLAGGQETQYF	TRBD2	TRBJ2-5	TRBV7-2	.
TGCGCCAGCAGCTTGGGAGCTGTCGTAGGGAGAAATACGCAGTATTTT	CASSLGAVVGRNTQYF	.	TRBJ2-3	TRBV5-1	.
TGTGCCAGCAGCCGGACTAGCGGGAGCACAGATACGCAGTATTTT	CASSRTSGSTDTQYF	TRBD2	TRBJ2-3	TRBV11-1	.
TGTGCCAGTAGTACCGACAGGGGTGAAAACTATGGCTACACCTTC	CASSTDRGENYGYTF	TRBD1	TRBJ1-2	TRBV19	.